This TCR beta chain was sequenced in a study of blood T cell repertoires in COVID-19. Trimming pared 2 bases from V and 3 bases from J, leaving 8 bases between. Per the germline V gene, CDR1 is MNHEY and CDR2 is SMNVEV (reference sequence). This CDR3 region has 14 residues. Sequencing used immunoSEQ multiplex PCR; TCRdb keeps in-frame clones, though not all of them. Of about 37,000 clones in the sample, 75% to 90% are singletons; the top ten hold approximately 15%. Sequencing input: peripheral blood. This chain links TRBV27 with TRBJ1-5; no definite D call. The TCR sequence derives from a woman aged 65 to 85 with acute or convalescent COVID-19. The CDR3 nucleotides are TGTGCCAGCAGTTTAGGCCCCTTCAATCAGCCCCAGCATTTT. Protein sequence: CASSLGPFNQPQHF.